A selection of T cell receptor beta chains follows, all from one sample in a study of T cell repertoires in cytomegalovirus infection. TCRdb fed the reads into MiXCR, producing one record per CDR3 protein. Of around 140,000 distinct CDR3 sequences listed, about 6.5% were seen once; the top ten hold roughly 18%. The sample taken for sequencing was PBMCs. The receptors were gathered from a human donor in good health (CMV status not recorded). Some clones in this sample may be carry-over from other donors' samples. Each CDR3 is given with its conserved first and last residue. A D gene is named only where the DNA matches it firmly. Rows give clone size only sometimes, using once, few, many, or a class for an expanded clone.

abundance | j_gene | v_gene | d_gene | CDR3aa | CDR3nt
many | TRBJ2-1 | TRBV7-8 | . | CASSLRAEPYNEQFF | TGTGCCAGCAGCTTAAGGGCGGAGCCGTACAATGAGCAGTTCTTC
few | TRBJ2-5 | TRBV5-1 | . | CASSLALGVGETQYF | TGCGCCAGCAGCTTGGCTCTGGGTGTTGGGGAGACCCAGTACTTC
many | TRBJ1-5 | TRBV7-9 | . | CASSGGDQPQHF | TGTGCCAGCAGTGGGGGGGATCAGCCCCAGCATTTT
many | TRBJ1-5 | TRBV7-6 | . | CASSRLDGTNQPQHF | TGTGCCAGCAGCCGGTTGGATGGGACCAATCAGCCCCAGCATTTT
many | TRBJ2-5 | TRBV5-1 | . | CASSLEGPQETQYF | TGCGCCAGCAGCTTGGAGGGGCCCCAAGAGACCCAGTACTTC
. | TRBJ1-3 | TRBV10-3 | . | CAIRTTGTGNTIYF | TGTGCCATCAGAACTACAGGGACTGGAAACACCATATATTTT
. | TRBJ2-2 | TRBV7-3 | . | CASSSETTNTGELFF | TGTGCCAGCAGCTCGGAGACGACGAACACCGGGGAGCTGTTTTTT
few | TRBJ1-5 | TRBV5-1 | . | CASSLEGAPYQPQHF | TGCGCCAGCAGCTTGGAAGGGGCGCCGTATCAGCCCCAGCATTTT
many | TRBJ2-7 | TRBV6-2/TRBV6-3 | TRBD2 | CASSYSNGLAGDGNEQYF | TGTGCCAGCAGTTACTCGAATGGGCTAGCGGGGGACGGAAACGAGCAGTACTTC
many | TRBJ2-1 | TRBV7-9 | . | CASSFRTGSYNEQFF | TGTGCCAGCAGCTTCAGGACGGGCTCCTACAATGAGCAGTTCTTC
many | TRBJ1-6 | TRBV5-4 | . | CASSLPSDSRELHF | TGTGCCAGCAGCCTTCCGTCTGATTCCAGGGAGCTCCACTTT
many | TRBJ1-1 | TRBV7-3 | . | CASSSLLNTEAFF | TGTGCCAGCAGCTCGCTTTTGAACACTGAAGCTTTCTTT
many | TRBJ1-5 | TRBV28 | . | CASSPPPPQPQHF | TGTGCCAGCAGTCCGCCGCCCCCGCAGCCCCAGCATTTT
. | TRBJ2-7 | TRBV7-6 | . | CASSDCGTFSYEQYF | TGTGCCAGCAGCGACTGCGGGACATTCTCCTACGAGCAGTACTTC
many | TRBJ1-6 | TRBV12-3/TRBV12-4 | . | CASSLRGSPLHF | TGTGCCAGCAGCCTGAGGGGTTCACCCCTCCACTTT
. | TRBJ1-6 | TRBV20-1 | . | CSAREDPRSPLHF | TGCAGTGCTAGGGAGGATCCTCGTTCACCCCTCCACTTT
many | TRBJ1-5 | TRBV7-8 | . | CASSSSGSGQPQHF | TGTGCCAGCAGCTCTAGCGGCTCCGGTCAGCCCCAGCATTTT
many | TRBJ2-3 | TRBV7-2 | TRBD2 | CASSLELAGGTDTQYF | TGTGCCAGCAGCTTGGAACTAGCGGGGGGCACAGATACGCAGTATTTT
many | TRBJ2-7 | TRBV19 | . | CASSVGRAYEQYF | TGTGCCAGTAGTGTTGGACGCGCCTACGAGCAGTACTTC